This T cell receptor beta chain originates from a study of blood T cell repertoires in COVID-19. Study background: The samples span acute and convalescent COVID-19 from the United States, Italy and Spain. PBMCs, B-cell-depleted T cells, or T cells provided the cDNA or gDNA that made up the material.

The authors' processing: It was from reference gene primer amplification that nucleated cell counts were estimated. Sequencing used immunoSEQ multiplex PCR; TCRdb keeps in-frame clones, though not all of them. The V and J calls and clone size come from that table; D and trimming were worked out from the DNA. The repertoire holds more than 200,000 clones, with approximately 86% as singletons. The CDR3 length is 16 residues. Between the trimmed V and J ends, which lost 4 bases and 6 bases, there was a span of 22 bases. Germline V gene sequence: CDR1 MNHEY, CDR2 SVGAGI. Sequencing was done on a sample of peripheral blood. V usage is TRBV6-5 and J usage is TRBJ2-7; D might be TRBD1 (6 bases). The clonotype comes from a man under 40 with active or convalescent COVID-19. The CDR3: CASSLSGTFDASEQYF. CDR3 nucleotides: TGTGCCAGCAGTTTATCAGGGACATTTGACGCATCCGAGCAGTACTTC.